Listed here are 13 T cell receptor beta chains from one sample, sequenced in a study of response to subunit inactivated influenza vaccine. From the RT-PCR reads, TCRdb called clonotypes with MiXCR, one entry per CDR3 protein. The sample shows 500,000 to 600,000 distinct CDR3 sequences, 10% to 15% of them seen only once. Specimen: PBMCs from blood, collected about 6 weeks after vaccination. These receptors were taken from a man aged 50 to 60 who received an inactivated influenza vaccine.

In its sample, this clonotype was seen a few times. J is TRBJ2-1 and V is TRBV20-1, with D perhaps TRBD2 (6 bases). Trimming left V 2 bases short and J 3 bases short, with 23 bases between. The CDR3 totals 18 residues. Germline CDR1 DFQATT, CDR2 SNEGSKA (reference sequence). In DNA form, the CDR3 reads TGCAGTGCTAGAAGAAATAGTAATCGAGCGGGTTTCTACAATGAGCAGTTCTTC. Encoded protein: CSARRNSNRAGFYNEQFF.

The chain joins TRBV9 to TRBJ2-2; 7 bases map to TRBD2. This CDR3 spans 15 amino acids. From germline, CDR1 is SGDLS and CDR2 YYNGEE. Trimming removed 4 bases from V and 6 bases from J; junction bases left unmatched: 9. The CDR3 coding sequence is TGTGCCAGCAGCCACCTGGCGGGAGTCGCCGGGGAGCTGTTTTTT. This sequence encodes CASSHLAGVAGELFF. The variable domain in full, completed from reference TRBV9 and TRBJ2-2, reads DSGVTQTPKHLITATGQRVTLRCSPRSGDLSVYWYQQSLDQGLQFLIQYYNGEERAKGNILERFSAQQFPDLHSELNLSSLELGDSALYFCASSHLAGVAGELFFGEGSRLTVL.

V gene TRBV7-9 combines with J gene TRBJ2-3; a possible D gene is TRBD2 (6 bases). The CDR3 contains 14 residues. Germline values: CDR1 SEHNR, CDR2 FQNEAQ (reference sequence). Trimming cost V 7 bases and J 5 bases, with 16 bases left between them. This CDR3 is CASNSGGGQDTQYF. The CDR3 DNA sequence: TGTGCCAGCAACTCCGGAGGAGGGCAAGATACGCAGTATTTT.

This clonotype has at least ten counts. The chain couples TRBV2 to TRBJ2-7; D remains ambiguous. This CDR3 spans 12 amino acids. CDR1 and CDR2 (germline): SNHLY, FYNNEI. Trimming pared 7 bases from V and 2 bases from J, leaving 9 bases between. Here the CDR3 reads CASKRETYEQYF. CDR3 nucleotides: TGTGCCAGCAAAAGAGAGACCTACGAGCAGTACTTC.

The chain has TRBV3-1 and TRBJ1-4, with a tentative D call TRBD1 (6 bases). The germline V and J ends were trimmed by 4 bases and 5 bases, with 20 bases remaining between them. The CDR3 is made up of 17 amino acids. The germline CDR1 and CDR2 sequences are LGHDT and YNNKEL (reference sequence). The CDR3 loop reads CASSLRRGGALNEKLFF. Written as DNA, the CDR3 is TGTGCCAGCAGCCTTCGACGAGGGGGGGCATTGAATGAAAAACTGTTTTTT.

The chain is built from TRBV7-9 and TRBJ1-1, with unresolved D. This CDR3 has 14 residues. Looked up from germline, CDR1 is SEHNR and CDR2 is FQNEAQ (reference sequence). The V end lost 4 bases, the J end lost 1 base, and 10 bases lay between the germline ends. The CDR3 spells CASSSGRQNTEAFF. The CDR3 DNA follows: TGTGCCAGCAGCTCCGGACGGCAGAACACTGAAGCTTTCTTT.

The rearrangement joins TRBV6-1 to TRBJ2-7, with 9 bases lining up with TRBD2. Germline-derived CDR1 and CDR2 are MNHNS and SASEGT. Trimming cost V 10 bases and J 4 bases; bases outside gene matches: 8. This CDR3 contains 13 residues. CDR3 DNA: TGTGCCACCGGGACTAGCATTGAGTACGAGCAGTACTTC. Its translation: CATGTSIEYEQYF.

On this clonotype itself: Mismatch with germline at one junction end may stem from a read error. This chain links TRBV7-7 with TRBJ1-1, with TRBD1 matching 8 bases. CDR3 size: 15 residues. The germline gives CDR1 SSHAT, CDR2 FNYEAQ (reference sequence). CDR3 sequence: CASSLGDRRNTEAFF. In nucleotides, the CDR3 is TGTGCTAGCAGCTTAGGGGACAGGAGAAACACTGAAGCTTTCTTT.

This rearrangement joins TRBV15 to TRBJ2-1; possible D gene TRBD2, 8 bases. Germline CDR1 and CDR2: LNHNV and YYDKDF (reference sequence). The CDR3 loop spans 17 amino acids. Between the trimmed V and J ends, which lost 3 bases and 15 bases, there was a span of 30 bases. The CDR3 DNA is TGTGCCACCAGCAGCATGAAGACATCCGGGACAGCGGGGGCCCCGTTCTTC. This sequence encodes CATSSMKTSGTAGAPFF.

The chain combines TRBV6-1 with TRBJ1-2; 7 bases align to TRBD1. The CDR3 is 14 amino acids. After removal of 6 bases from V and 2 bases from J, the junction contained 6 bases not matched to a gene. The germline V gene has CDR1 MNHNS and CDR2 SASEGT. The CDR3 DNA reads as TGTGCCAGCAGGCCTGGGACAGACAACTATGGCTACACCTTC. Translation: CASRPGTDNYGYTF.

J is TRBJ2-7 and V is TRBV2; D gene ambiguous. The CDR3 covers 13 residues. V lost 3 bases and J lost 1, with 7 bases in between. Germline CDR1 reads SNHLY; CDR2 reads FYNNEI. CDR3: CASSEAESYEQYF. CDR3 DNA sequence: TGTGCCAGCAGTGAGGCAGAATCCTACGAGCAGTACTTC.

This clonotype came up a few times. The genes are TRBV7-9 and TRBJ2-4, with 9 bases aligning to TRBD2. The CDR3 has 15 amino acids. Germline lookup yields CDR1 SEHNR and CDR2 FQNEAQ (reference sequence). Trimming removed 5 bases from V and 7 bases from J; junction bases left unmatched: 9. This CDR3 reads CASSPPREGRNIQYF. The CDR3 DNA is TGTGCCAGCAGCCCGCCGCGGGAGGGAAGGAACATTCAGTACTTC. Supplemented by reference TRBV7-9 and TRBJ2-4, the full variable domain reads DTGVSQNPRHKITKRGQNVTFRCDPISEHNRLYWYRQTLGQGPEFLTYFQNEAQLEKSRLLSDRFSAERPKGSFSTLEIQRTEQGDSAMYLCASSPPREGRNIQYFGAGTRLSVL.

This clonotype was found a few times. The chain combines TRBV28 with TRBJ2-3; 8 bases line up with TRBD2. The V gene's germline CDR1 is MDHEN and CDR2 SYDVKM. Trimming cost V 8 bases and J 4 bases; bases outside gene matches: 11. The CDR3 sequence is 15 residues long. CDR3 region: CASDEAGAGADTQYF. The CDR3 DNA follows: TGTGCCAGCGACGAAGCGGGGGCCGGGGCAGATACGCAGTATTTT.